This TCR beta chain was retrieved from a study of OX40 agonist ivuxolimab in advanced cancers. Between the trimmed V and J ends, which lost 5 bases and 9 bases, there was a span of 17 bases. This CDR3 region has 13 residues. From germline, CDR1 is MNHNY and CDR2 SVGAGI (reference sequence). Assay used: immunoSEQ multiplex PCR; TCRdb lists only in-frame clones, some missing. The data contain tens of thousands of clones, about 89% of them singletons. This sequence originates from an adult with an advanced solid tumor such as melanoma, head and neck, liver or kidney cancer. The chain combines TRBV6-6 with TRBJ2-7; D may match TRBD1 or TRBD2 (6 bases each). The sample here was CD4+ or CD8+ T cells sorted from blood, taken in a trial of the OX40 agonist ivuxolimab. CDR3 sequence: CASSTGGAPGQYF. The CDR3 nucleotides read TGTGCCAGCAGTACCGGGGGCGCCCCAGGGCAGTACTTC.